What follows describes a single T cell receptor beta chain. One end of the junction does not line up with germline, which may come from a read error. The data were obtained in a study of blood T cell repertoires in COVID-19. Looking at the study overall: The United States, Italy and Spain provided the acute and convalescent COVID-19 samples. T cells, B-cell-depleted T cells, or PBMCs provided the cDNA or gDNA that served as material.

Methods used by the authors: By means of reference gene primer amplification, nucleated cell counts were estimated. Method: immunoSEQ multiplex PCR; TCRdb's copy keeps in-frame clones and lacks some. The V and J calls and the clone size are those of that table, but D and trimming were determined from the DNA. Found here are about 350,000 clones, around 87% of them singletons; the top ten hold about 6%. Per germline, CDR1 SGHTA and CDR2 FQGNSA. This CDR3 comprises 12 residues. While infection was still active, Seattle patients were enrolled and then followed longitudinally. Sequencing was done on a sample of peripheral blood. This TCR was recovered from a woman in her fifties or sixties with COVID-19, enrolled during active disease. The chain has TRBV7-2 and TRBJ2-5; TRBD2 matches 7 bases. The CDR3 here is CASSLGLAPQHF. The CDR3 DNA is TGTGCCAGCAGCTTAGGACTAGCTCCCCAGCACTTC.